This TCR beta chain was profiled in a study of identical twins (dated by TCRdb to 2016 to 2018). About the investigation overall: TCR alpha and beta repertoires from monozygotic twins, unrelated adults of various ages and cord blood were deep-sequenced to test whether fetal clonotypes persist. Replicate twin experiments were performed at different times using different library preparation protocols to rule out contamination.

Results the study describes overall, beyond this receptor: Because the same donors could not be followed over many years, the conclusions relied on cross-sectional statistical analysis. Abundant cord blood beta clonotypes had fewer insertions, young adult naive repertoires showed a similar but weaker trend, and memory repertoires showed no such trend. Invariant T cells such as MAIT and iNKT could partly confound zero-insertion analyses, though diverse VJ usage argued against this for most clonotypes. In beta out-of-frame sequences, excess twin sharing was weaker, because having fewer shared sequences lowered the signal-to-noise ratio. Recombination models systematically underestimated out-of-frame TCR alpha sharing in monozygotic twins but agreed with sharing between unrelated individuals. Out-of-frame TCR alpha sequences shared between twins showed an excess of low generation-probability sequences compared with coincidental sharing between unrelated individuals.

Every donor in the study was a healthy Caucasian. The twin cohort comprised three pairs of female monozygotic twins, all aged about 18 to 30 years. Positive isolation kits from Invitrogen were used to isolate the CD4+ and CD8+ T cell populations. CDR1 MNHNS and CDR2 SASEGT were looked up in the germline V gene. From the cysteine through the phenylalanine, the CDR3 covers 17 amino acids. Left in the record is the CDR3 DNA by itself, 51 bases read in frame from the first base. At the junction V is shortened by 3 bases and J by 2 bases; bases outside the gene matches: 8. This clonotype was seen more than once but under ten times. This clone's antigen is unknown. No base quality values were provided; no much bigger clone lies one nucleotide off. The receptor library was made with 5' RACE. Reads for this sample came from an Illumina HiSeq 2000. Template switching added a universal primer binding site, and the final cDNA carried a unique molecular identifier that allowed TCR cDNA molecules to be counted accurately. Specific primers in the conserved constant-segment region were used to synthesize first-strand cDNA for TCR alpha and beta chains. Each cDNA library was double barcoded, with a SMART-Mk sample barcode plus Illumina barcodes, to control for contamination. TruSeq adapter sequences along with Illumina sample barcodes were introduced in two successive PCR steps. The TCR alpha and beta cDNA libraries were sequenced on the Illumina HiSeq platform using custom primers. As for how the authors treated the data: MiGEC processed the raw reads to extract unique molecular identifiers, while MiXCR was used to determine the CDR3 positions. Recombination models were inferred per individual with the repgenHMM and IGoR tools using an EM algorithm. The tcR package in R was used for shared clonotype analysis, with sharing normalized by the product of cloneset sizes. Out-of-frame nonproductive sequences were analyzed to study raw recombination free of thymic and clonal selection effects. TCRdb reran the public reads through fastp at Q25 and MiXCR, keeping productive beta chains. Rows with one shared CDR3 protein collapse into an entry with the most common genes and DNA. These V and J calls are TCRdb output, not the study's own analysis. This sample gives under 350,000 distinct CDR3 sequences in total; roughly 10% of them show up just once. The top ten constitute roughly 6.8% of the sample.

The sample was also linked to a second study, of yellow fever vaccine responses in identical twins. The second investigation adds: According to the authors, the vaccine-induced T cell response in identical twins seemed to be partly convergent and partly specific to each individual. Focusing on identical twins, the study followed the T cell clones that responded to the vaccine, and did so with precision.

The chain links TRBV6-1 with TRBJ2-7, and 12 bases in between align with TRBD2. Material for sequencing was CD8+ T cells sorted from blood. This receptor was identified in a woman aged 18-29 years in good health. The sequenced DNA: TGTGCCAGCAGTGAGTGGAAGAGGACTAGCGGGACCTACGAGCAGTACTTC. Its amino acids are CASSEWKRTSGTYEQYF.